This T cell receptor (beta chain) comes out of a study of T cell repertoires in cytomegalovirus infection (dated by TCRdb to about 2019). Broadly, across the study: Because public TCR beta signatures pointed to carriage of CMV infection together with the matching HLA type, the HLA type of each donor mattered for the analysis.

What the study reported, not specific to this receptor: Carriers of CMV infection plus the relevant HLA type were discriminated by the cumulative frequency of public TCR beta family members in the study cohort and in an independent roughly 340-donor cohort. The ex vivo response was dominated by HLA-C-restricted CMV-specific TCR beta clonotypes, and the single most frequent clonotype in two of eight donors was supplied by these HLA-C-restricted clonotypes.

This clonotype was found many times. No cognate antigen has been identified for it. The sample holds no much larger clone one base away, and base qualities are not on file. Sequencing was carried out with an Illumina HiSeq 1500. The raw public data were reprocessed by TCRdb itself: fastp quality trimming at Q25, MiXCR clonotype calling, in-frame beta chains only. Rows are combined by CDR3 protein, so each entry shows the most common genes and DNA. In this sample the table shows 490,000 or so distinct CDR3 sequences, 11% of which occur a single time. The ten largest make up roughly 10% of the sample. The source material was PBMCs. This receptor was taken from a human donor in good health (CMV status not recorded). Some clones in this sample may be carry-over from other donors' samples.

CDR3 protein: CASSLGWPEAFF. In nucleotide form, the sequence is TGTGCCAGCAGCTTGGGATGGCCTGAAGCTTTCTTT. Here the chain combines TRBV7-8 and TRBJ1-1; the D gene is not confidently resolved. Between the V and J ends, shortened by 3 bases and 6 bases respectively, the junction contains 8 bases. The germline V gene encodes CDR1 SGHVS and CDR2 FQNEAQ. The CDR3 numbers 12 residues from cysteine through phenylalanine. Just CDR3 DNA is preserved here, 36 bases in frame from base 1.